This paragraph reports one T cell receptor (beta chain). Other DNA sequences in this specimen translate into the identical CDR3. The source of the sample is a study of shared clonotypes between healthy human individuals. Overall study context: The study used three CD4 naive, three CD4 memory, two CD8 naive and one CD8 memory plate per donor.

Sorted-subset replicate PCRs used 150 to 250 ng of genomic DNA. This amount corresponded to 30,000 to 35,000 T cell genomes. The assay was immunoSEQ multiplex PCR, and TCRdb's table has in-frame clones only and misses some. The sample has fewer than 1.4 million clones, more than 75% seen once; the top ten hold roughly 0.62%. The donors, all of them Caucasian adults, lived in Nashville, Tennessee. This CDR3 spans 14 amino acids. Germline lookup yields CDR1 SGHRS and CDR2 YFSETQ. Losses at the gene ends were 2 bases for V and 4 bases for J; bases not matched to a gene: 1. The sequence came from a man younger than 35 in good health. Some clones in this sample may be carry-over from other donors' samples. The sequenced sample was memory CD4+ T cells from PBMCs. Subset described: CD45RA-negative fraction. The chain employs TRBV5-1 and TRBJ1-4, with 8 bases lining up with TRBD1. CDR3 nucleotide sequence: TGCGCCAGCAGCTTCACAGGGGGTAATGAAAAACTGTTTTTT. It is translated as CASSFTGGNEKLFF.